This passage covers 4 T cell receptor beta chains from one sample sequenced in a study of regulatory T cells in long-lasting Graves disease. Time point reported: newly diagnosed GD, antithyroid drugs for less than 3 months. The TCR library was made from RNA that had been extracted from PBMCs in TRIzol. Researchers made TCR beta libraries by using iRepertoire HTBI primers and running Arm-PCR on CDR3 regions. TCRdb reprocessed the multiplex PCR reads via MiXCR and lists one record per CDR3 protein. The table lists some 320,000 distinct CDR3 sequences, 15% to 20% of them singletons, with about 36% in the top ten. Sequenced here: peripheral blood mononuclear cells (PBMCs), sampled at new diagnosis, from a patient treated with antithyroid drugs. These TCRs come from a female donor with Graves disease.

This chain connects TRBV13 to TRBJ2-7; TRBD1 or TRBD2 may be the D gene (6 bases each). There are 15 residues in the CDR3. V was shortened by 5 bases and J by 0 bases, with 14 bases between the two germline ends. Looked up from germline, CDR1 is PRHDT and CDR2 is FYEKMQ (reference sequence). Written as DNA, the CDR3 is TGTGCCAGCAGCGAGGGGGGCTTTATCTCCTACGAGCAGTACTTC. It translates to CASSEGGFISYEQYF.

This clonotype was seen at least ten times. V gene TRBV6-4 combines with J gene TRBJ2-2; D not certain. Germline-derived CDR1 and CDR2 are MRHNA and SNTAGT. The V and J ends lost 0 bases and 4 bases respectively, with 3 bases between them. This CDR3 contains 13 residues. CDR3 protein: CASSDSSTGELFF. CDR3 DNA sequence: TGTGCCAGCAGTGACTCGAGCACCGGGGAGCTGTTTTTT.

The chain's CDR3 is CASKRGGVGNEQFF. CDR3 sequence (DNA): TGTGCCAGTAAACGTGGGGGGGTGGGCAATGAGCAGTTCTTC. This sequence joins TRBV12-3 or TRBV12-4 and TRBJ2-1; 7 positions agree with TRBD2. The CDR3 has 14 residues. V was clipped by 9 bases and J by 6 bases; unmatched bases: 11.

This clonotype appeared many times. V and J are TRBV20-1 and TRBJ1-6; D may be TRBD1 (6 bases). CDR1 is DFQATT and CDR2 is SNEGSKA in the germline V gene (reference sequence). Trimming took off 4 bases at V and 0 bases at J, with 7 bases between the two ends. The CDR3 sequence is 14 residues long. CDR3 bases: TGCAGTGCTAAAGGGGGCTCCTATAATTCACCCCTCCACTTT. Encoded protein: CSAKGGSYNSPLHF.